The entry below describes one TCR beta chain. There is no known antigen for this receptor. It has no much larger one-base neighbor in the sample; base qualities were not kept. CDR1 SGHRS and CDR2 YFSETQ were looked up in the germline V gene. The CDR3 spans 13 residues, from the cysteine through the phenylalanine. Only the CDR3 portion is preserved as DNA: 39 bases, with reading frame beginning at the first base. For this chain, trimming is 9 bases at the V end and 4 bases at the J end, and the number of junction bases without a gene match is 4. The collaborating institutions used their own protocols to collect whole blood in K2EDTA tubes. For TCRbeta analysis, collaborators shipped samples as frozen whole blood, isolated PBMCs, or DNA extracted from either of those sample types. The data were obtained in a study of blood T cell repertoires in COVID-19 (dated by TCRdb to 2019 to 2021). About the full investigation: Samples covering the acute and convalescent phases of COVID-19 were provided by collaborators in the United States, Italy and Spain. The samples were drawn from two sources: the first 160 participants of the ongoing ImmuneRACE study, and approximately 1,300 subjects contributed by 6 global collaborators. The repertoires were released in a freely available public database meant as a resource for research on the immune response to SARS-CoV-2. Sample metadata almost always included a de-identified subject ID, COVID-19 status, age in years and sex. Deeply sampled blood TCRbeta repertoires from subjects exposed to, actively infected with, or recovered from COVID-19 were included in the dataset. Where available, HLA class I and class II types were taken from metadata supplied by the sample provider and were not determined by assay-based typing. The material from the prospective study consisted of cDNA or gDNA derived from T cells, B-cell-depleted T cells, or PBMCs.

TCRbeta CDR3 regions were amplified from genomic DNA by means of the immunoSEQ Assay, a bias-controlled multiplex PCR. The paper's data handling went like this. The number of nucleated cells in each sample was estimated by amplification of reference gene primers within the assay. To quantify the absolute abundance of each unique TCRbeta CDR3 rearrangement, sequence reads were collapsed and filtered. For each sample, productive Simpson clonality was calculated by taking the square root of Simpson's diversity index across productive rearrangements. TCRdb stores this immuneACCESS table with in-frame sequences only. Part of the clones is absent; in the studies checked, under half of the shortfall reflects unresolved V genes, and no reason is known for the rest. The V and J calls and clone size were taken over from that table, and D and trimming were inferred from the DNA. The sample table holds 200,000 to 300,000 clones, of which over 70% were seen once. About 8% of the sample goes to the ten largest clones.

Here is what the overall study found, with its caveats: The amount of clinical and demographic metadata varied by source and participant and was provided uncurated.

Sequencing was carried out using peripheral blood. The chain links TRBV5-1 with TRBJ2-1, and 10 junctional nucleotides match TRBD1. This clonotype was obtained from a woman of 80 years or more with acute or convalescent COVID-19. The nucleotide sequence is given as TGCGCCACCTCGGGACAGGGGTACAATGAGCAGTTCTTC. The encoded protein is CATSGQGYNEQFF. This CDR3, with the reference TRBV5-1 and TRBJ2-1 proteins standing in past its ends, gives the full variable domain KAGVTQTPRYLIKTRGQQVTLSCSPISGHRSVSWYQQTPGQGLQFLFEYFSETQRNKGNFPGRFSGRQFSNSRSEMNVSTLELGDSALYLCATSGQGYNEQFFGPGTRLTVL.